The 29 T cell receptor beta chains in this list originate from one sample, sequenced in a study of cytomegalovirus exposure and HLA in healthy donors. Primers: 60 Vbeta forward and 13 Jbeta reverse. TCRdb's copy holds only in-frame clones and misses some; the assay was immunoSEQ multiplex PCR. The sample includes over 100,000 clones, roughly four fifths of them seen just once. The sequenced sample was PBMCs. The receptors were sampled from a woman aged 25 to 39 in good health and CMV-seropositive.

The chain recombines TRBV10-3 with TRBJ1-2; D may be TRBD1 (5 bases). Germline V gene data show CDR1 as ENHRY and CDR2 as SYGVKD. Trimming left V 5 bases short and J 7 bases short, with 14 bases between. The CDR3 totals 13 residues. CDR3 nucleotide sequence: TGTGCCATCAGTCAGACAGCTGTGGGTGGCTACACCTTC. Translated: CAISQTAVGGYTF.

DNA of the CDR3: TGTGCCAGCAGTTTGGGGCAGCTCACTGAAGCTTTCTTT. Amino acids: CASSLGQLTEAFF. The chain carries TRBV27 and TRBJ1-1, with a tentative D call TRBD1 (5 bases). Per germline, CDR1 MNHEY and CDR2 SMNVEV (reference sequence). The CDR3 sequence is 13 residues long. Trimming removed 3 bases from V and 4 bases from J, with 9 bases in between.

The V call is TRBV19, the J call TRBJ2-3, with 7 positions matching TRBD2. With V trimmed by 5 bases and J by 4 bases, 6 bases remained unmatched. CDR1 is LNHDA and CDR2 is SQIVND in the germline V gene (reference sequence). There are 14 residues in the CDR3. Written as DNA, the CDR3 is TGTGCCAGTAGTCTGGCGGGGGTCGCAGATACGCAGTATTTT. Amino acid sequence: CASSLAGVADTQYF.

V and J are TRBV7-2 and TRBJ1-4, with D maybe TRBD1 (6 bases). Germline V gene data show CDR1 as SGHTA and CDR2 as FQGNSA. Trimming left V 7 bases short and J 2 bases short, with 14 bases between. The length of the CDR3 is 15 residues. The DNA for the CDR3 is TGTGCCAGCACCCCTGGACAGCACACTAATGAAAAACTGTTTTTT. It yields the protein CASTPGQHTNEKLFF.

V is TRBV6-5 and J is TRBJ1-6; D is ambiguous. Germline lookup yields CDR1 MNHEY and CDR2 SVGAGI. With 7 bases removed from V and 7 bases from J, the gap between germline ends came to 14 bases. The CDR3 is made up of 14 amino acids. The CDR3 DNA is TGTGCCAGCACCCACGACACCCGAAATTCACCCCTCCACTTT. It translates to CASTHDTRNSPLHF.

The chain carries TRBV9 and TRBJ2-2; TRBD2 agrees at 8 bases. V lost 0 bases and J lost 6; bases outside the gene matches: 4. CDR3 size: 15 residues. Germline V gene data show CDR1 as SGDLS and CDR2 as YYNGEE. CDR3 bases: TGTGCCAGCAGCGTAGCCCCAGCGGGGGCCGGGGAGCTGTTTTTT. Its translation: CASSVAPAGAGELFF.

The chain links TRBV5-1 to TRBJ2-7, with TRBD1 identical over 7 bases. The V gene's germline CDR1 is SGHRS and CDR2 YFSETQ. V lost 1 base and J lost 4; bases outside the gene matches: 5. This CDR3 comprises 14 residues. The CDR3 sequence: CASSLHRGDYEQYF. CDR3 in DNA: TGCGCCAGCAGCTTGCACAGGGGCGATTACGAGCAGTACTTC.

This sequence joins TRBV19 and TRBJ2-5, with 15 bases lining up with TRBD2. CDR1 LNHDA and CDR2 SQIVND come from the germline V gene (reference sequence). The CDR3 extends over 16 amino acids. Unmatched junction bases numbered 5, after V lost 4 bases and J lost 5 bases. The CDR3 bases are TGTGCCAGTAGTAACGGACTAGCGGGGGGGCTTGAGACCCAGTACTTC. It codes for CASSNGLAGGLETQYF. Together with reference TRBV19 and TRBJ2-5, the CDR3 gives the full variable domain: DGGITQSPKYLFRKEGQNVTLSCEQNLNHDAMYWYRQDPGQGLRLIYYSQIVNDFQKGDIAEGYSVSREKKESFPLTVTSAQKNPTAFYLCASSNGLAGGLETQYFGPGTRLLVL.

CDR3 sequence: CASSLGRTREQYF. The CDR3 DNA follows: TGTGCCAGCAGCTTGGGGAGGACGCGCGAGCAGTACTTC. The rearrangement links TRBV5-4 to TRBJ2-7, with D perhaps matching TRBD2 (5 bases). Germline-derived CDR1 and CDR2 are SGHNT and YYREEE (reference sequence). V was cut by 0 bases and J by 6 bases, with 10 bases left in between. This CDR3 is built from 13 residues.

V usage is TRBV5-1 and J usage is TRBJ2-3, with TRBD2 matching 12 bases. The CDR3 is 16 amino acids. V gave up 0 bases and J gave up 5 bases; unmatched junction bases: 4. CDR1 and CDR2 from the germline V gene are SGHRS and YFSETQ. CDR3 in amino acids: CASSLGLAGVGDTQYF. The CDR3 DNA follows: TGCGCCAGCAGCTTGGGACTAGCGGGGGTTGGAGATACGCAGTATTTT.

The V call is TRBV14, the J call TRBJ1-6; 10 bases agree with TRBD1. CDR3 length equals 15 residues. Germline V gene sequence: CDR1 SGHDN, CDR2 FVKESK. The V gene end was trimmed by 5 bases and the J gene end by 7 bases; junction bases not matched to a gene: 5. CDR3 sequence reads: CASSRDRGENSPLHF. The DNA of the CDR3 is TGTGCCAGCAGCAGGGACAGGGGAGAGAATTCACCCCTCCACTTT.

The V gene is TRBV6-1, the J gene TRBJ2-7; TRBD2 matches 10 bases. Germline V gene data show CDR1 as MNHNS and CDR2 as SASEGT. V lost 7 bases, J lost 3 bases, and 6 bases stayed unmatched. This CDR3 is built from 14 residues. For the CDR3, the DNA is TGTGCCAGCATTTGGACTAGCGGTAACTACGAGCAGTACTTC. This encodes CASIWTSGNYEQYF.

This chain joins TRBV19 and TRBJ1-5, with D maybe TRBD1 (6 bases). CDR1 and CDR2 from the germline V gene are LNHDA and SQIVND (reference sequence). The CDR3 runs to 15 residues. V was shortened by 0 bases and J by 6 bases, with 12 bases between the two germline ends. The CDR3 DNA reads TGTGCCAGTAGTATAGAGGGGGCAGGAGGTCAGCCCCAGCATTTT. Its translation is CASSIEGAGGQPQHF.

The CDR3 DNA reads TGTGCCATCGGGAGGACAGGGAAGCAAGACGAGCAGTACTTC. Translated: CAIGRTGKQDEQYF. The rearrangement joins TRBV10-3 to TRBJ2-7; 8 bases fit TRBD1. Germline trimming cut 8 bases from V and 5 bases from J; bases unmatched to any gene: 11. The CDR3 spans 14 residues. The V gene's germline CDR1 is ENHRY and CDR2 SYGVKD.

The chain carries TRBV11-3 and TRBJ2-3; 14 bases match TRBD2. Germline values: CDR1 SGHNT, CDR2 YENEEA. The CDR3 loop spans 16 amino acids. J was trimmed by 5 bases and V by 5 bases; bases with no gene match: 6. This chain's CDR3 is CASSPGTSGGGDTQYF. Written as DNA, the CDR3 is TGTGCCAGCAGCCCCGGGACTAGCGGGGGTGGAGATACGCAGTATTTT.

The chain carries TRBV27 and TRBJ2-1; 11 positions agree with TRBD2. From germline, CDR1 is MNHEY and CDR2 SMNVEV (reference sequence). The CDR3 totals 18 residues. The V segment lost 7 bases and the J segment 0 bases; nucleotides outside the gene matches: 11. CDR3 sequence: CASTGSGGALISYNEQFF. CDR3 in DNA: TGTGCCAGCACCGGTAGCGGGGGGGCTTTGATCTCCTACAATGAGCAGTTCTTC.

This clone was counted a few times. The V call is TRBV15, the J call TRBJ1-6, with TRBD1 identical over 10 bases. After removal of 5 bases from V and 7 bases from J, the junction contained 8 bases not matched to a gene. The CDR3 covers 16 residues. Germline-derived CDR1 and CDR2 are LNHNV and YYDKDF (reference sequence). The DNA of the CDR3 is TGTGCCACCAGCTTCCTGGGACAGGGGTTGAATTCACCCCTCCACTTT. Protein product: CATSFLGQGLNSPLHF.

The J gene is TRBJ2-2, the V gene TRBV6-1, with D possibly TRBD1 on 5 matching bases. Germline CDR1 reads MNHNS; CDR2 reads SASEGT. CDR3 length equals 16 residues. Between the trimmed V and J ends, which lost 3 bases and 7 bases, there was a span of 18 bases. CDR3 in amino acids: CASSDQQVRIGGELFF. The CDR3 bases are TGTGCCAGCAGTGATCAACAGGTCCGGATCGGCGGGGAGCTGTTTTTT.

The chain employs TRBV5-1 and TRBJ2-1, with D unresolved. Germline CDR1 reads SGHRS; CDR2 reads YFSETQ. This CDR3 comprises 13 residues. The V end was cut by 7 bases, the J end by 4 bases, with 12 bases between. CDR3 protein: CASRSLRYNEQFF. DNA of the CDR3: TGCGCCAGCCGGTCCTTACGGTACAATGAGCAGTTCTTC.

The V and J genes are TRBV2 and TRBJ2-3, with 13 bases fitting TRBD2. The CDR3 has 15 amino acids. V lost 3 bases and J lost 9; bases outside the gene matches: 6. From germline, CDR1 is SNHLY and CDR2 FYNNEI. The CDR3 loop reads CASSDGTSGDWTQYF. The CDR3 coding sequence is TGTGCCAGCAGTGATGGGACTAGCGGGGACTGGACGCAGTATTTT.

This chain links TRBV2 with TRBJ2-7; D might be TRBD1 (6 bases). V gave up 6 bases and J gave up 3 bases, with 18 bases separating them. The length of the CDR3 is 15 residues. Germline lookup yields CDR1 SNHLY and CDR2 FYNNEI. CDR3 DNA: TGTGCCAGCAGGAAAAACCGGGACACCCTCTACGAGCAGTACTTC. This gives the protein CASRKNRDTLYEQYF.

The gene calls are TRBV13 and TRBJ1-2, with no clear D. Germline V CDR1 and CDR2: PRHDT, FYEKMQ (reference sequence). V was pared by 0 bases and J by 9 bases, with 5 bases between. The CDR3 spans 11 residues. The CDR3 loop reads CASSLGGSYTF. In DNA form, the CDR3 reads TGTGCCAGCAGCTTAGGGGGCAGCTACACCTTC.

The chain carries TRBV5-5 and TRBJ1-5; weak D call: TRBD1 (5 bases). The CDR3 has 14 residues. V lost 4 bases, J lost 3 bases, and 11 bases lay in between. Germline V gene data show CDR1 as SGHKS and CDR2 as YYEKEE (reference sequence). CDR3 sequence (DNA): TGTGCCAGCAGCGCGGGACTCCACAATCAGCCCCAGCATTTT. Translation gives CASSAGLHNQPQHF.

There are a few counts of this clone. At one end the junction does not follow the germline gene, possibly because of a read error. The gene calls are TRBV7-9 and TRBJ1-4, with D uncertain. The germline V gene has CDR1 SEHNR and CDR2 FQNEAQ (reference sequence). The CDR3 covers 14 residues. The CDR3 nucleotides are TGTTCCAGCAGCTCCCAAGCCGGGGAGGGAAAACTGTTTTTT. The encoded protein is CSSSSQAGEGKLFF.

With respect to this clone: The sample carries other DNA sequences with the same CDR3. The CDR3 DNA is TGCAGTGCTCCGCGGTCAGATACGCAGTATTTT. This translates into CSAPRSDTQYF. The chain couples TRBV20-1 to TRBJ2-3, with D unresolved. V was cut by 5 bases and J by 4 bases, with 7 bases left in between. The CDR3 contains 11 residues. Germline assignment: CDR1 DFQATT and CDR2 SNEGSKA (reference sequence).

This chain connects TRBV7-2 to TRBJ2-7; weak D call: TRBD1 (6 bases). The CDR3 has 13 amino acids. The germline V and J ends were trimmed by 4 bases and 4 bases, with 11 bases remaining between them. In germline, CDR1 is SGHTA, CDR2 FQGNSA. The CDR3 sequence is CASSSFDRYEQYF. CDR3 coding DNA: TGTGCCAGCAGCTCGTTCGACAGGTACGAGCAGTACTTC.

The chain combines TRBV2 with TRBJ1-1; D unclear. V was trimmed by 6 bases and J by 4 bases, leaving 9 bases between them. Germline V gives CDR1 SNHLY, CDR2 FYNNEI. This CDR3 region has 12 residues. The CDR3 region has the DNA TGTGCCAGCAGCCCCTCGCGCACTGAAGCTTTCTTT. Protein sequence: CASSPSRTEAFF.

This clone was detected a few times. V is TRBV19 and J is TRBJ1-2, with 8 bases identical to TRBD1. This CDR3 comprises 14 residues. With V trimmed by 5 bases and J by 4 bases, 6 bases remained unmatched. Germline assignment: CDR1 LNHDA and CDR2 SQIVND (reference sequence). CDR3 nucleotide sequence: TGTGCCAGTAGTGGAGGACAGGGAGGCTATGGCTACACCTTC. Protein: CASSGGQGGYGYTF.

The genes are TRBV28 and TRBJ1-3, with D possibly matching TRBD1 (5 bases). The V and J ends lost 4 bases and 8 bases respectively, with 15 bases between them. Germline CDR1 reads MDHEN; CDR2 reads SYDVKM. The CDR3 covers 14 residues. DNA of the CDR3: TGTGCCAGCAGTTCGCCAGGGATTTTGGACACCATATATTTT. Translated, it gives CASSSPGILDTIYF. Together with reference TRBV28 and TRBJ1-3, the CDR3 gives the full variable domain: DVKVTQSSRYLVKRTGEKVFLECVQDMDHENMFWYRQDPGLGLRLIYFSYDVKMKEKGDIPEGYSVSREKKERFSLILESASTNQTSMYLCASSSPGILDTIYFGEGSWLTVV.